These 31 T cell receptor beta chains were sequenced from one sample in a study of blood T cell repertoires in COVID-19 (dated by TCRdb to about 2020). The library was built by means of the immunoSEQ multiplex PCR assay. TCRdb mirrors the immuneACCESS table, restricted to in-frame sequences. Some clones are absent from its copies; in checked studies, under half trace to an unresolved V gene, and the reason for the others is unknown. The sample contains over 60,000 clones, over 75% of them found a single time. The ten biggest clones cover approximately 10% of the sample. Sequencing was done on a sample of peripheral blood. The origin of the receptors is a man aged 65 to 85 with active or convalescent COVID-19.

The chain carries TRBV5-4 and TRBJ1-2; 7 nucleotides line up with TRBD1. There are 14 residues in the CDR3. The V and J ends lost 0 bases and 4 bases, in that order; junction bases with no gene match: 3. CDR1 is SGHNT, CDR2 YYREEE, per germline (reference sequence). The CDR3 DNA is TGTGCCAGCAGCTTGGCCGACAGGGTCTATGGCTACACCTTC. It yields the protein CASSLADRVYGYTF.

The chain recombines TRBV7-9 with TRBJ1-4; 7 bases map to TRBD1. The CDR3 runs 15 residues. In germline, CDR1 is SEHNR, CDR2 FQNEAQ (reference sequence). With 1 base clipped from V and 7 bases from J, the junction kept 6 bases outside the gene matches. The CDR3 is CASSLVQGGSEKLFF. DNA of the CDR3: TGTGCCAGCAGCTTAGTTCAGGGGGGAAGTGAAAAACTGTTTTTT.

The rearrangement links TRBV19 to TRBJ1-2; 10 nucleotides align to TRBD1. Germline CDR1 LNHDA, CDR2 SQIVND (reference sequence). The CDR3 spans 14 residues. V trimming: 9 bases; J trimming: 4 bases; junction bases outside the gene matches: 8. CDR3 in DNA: TGTGCCAGCGCGTTGACAGGGGGCTTCTATGGCTACACCTTC. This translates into CASALTGGFYGYTF.

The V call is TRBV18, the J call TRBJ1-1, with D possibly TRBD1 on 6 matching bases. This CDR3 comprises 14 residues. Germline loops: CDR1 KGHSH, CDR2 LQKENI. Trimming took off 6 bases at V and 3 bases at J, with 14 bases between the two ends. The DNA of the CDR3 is TGTGCCAGCTCTTACCAGGGGAAGGACACTGAAGCTTTCTTT. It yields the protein CASSYQGKDTEAFF.

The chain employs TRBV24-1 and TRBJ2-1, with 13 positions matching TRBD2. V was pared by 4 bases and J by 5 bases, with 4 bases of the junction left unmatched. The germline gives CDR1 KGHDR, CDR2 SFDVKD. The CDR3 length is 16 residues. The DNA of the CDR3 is TGTGCCACCAGTGAGCCGACTAGCGGGAGGAACAATGAGCAGTTCTTC. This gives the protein CATSEPTSGRNNEQFF.

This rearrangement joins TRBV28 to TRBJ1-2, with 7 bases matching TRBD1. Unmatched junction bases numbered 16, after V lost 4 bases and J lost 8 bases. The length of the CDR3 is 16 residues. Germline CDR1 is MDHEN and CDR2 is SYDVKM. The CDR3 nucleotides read TGTGCCAGCAGTTCGCCGGGACAGCCTTCGAGGGAGGGCTACACCTTC. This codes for CASSSPGQPSREGYTF.

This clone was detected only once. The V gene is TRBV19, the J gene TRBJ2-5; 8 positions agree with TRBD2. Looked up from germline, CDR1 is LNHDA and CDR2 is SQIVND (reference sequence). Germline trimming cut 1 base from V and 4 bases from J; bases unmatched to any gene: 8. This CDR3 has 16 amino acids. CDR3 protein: CASSIGTSLPAETQYF. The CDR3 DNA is TGTGCCAGTAGTATAGGGACTAGCTTACCCGCAGAGACCCAGTACTTC.

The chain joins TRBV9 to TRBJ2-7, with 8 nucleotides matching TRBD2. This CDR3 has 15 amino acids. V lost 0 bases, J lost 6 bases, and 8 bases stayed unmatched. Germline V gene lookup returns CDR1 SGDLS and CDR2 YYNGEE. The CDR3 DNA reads TGTGCCAGCAGCGTAGAAAGCGGGAGCTTCGGCGAGCAGTACTTC. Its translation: CASSVESGSFGEQYF.

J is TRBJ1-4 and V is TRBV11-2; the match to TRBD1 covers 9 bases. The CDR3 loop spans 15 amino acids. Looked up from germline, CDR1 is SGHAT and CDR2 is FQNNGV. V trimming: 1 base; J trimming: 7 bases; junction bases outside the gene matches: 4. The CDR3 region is CASSLAGQGGEKLFF. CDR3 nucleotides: TGTGCCAGCAGCTTAGCGGGACAGGGAGGTGAAAAACTGTTTTTT. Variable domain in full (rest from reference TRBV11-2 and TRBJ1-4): EAGVAQSPRYKIIEKRQSVAFWCNPISGHATLYWYQQILGQGPKLLIQFQNNGVVDDSQLPKDRFSAERLKGVDSTLKIQPAKLEDSAVYLCASSLAGQGGEKLFFGSGTQLSVL.

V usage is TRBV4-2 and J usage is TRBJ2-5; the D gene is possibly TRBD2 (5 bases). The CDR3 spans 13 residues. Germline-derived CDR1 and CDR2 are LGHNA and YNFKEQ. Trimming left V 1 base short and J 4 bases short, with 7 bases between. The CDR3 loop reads CASSQGGRETQYF. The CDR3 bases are TGTGCCAGCAGCCAAGGAGGGAGAGAGACCCAGTACTTC.

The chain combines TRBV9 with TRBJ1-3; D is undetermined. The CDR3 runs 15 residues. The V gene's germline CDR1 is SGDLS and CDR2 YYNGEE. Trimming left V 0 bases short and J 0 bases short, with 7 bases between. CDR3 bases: TGTGCCAGCAGCGTAGCGTGGGCCTCTGGAAACACCATATATTTT. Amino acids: CASSVAWASGNTIYF.

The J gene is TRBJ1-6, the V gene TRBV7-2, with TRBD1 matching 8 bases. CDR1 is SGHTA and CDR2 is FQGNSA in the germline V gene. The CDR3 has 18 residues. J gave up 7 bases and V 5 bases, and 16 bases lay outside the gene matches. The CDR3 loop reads CASSLRGQPSSLNSPLHF. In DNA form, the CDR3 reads TGTGCCAGCAGCCTCAGGGGGCAACCTTCTTCCCTCAATTCACCCCTCCACTTT.

DNA for the CDR3: TGTGCCAGCAGCCTCCCCGGGACAGGGACTGGAAACACCATATATTTT. The encoded protein is CASSLPGTGTGNTIYF. J is TRBJ1-3 and V is TRBV4-2; 9 positions agree with TRBD1. V lost 4 bases, J lost 2 bases, and 6 bases stayed unmatched. CDR1 and CDR2 from the germline V gene are LGHNA and YNFKEQ. This CDR3 has 16 residues.

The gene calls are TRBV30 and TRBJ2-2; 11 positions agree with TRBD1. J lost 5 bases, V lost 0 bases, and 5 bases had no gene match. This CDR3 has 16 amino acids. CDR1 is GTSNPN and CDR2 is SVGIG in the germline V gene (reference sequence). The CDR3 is CAWSVPDRGLTGELFF. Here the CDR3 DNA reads TGTGCCTGGAGTGTGCCGGACAGGGGGCTGACCGGGGAGCTGTTTTTT.

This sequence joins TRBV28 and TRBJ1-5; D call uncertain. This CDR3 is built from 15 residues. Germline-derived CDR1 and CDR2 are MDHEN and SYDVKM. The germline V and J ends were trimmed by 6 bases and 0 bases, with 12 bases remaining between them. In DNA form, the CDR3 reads TGTGCCAGCAGCCTACCCAACCATAGCAATCAGCCCCAGCATTTT. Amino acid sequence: CASSLPNHSNQPQHF. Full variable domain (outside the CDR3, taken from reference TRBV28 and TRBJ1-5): DVKVTQSSRYLVKRTGEKVFLECVQDMDHENMFWYRQDPGLGLRLIYFSYDVKMKEKGDIPEGYSVSREKKERFSLILESASTNQTSMYLCASSLPNHSNQPQHFGDGTRLSIL.

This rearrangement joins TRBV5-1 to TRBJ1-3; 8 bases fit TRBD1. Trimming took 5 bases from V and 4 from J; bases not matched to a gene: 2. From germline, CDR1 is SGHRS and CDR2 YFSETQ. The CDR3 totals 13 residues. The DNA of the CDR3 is TGCGCCAGCAGGACAGGGGACGGAAACACCATATATTTT. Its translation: CASRTGDGNTIYF.

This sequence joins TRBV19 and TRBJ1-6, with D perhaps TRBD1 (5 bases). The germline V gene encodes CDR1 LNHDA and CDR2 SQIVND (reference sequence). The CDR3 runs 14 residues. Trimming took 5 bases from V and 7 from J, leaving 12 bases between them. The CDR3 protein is CASSPKRQNSPLHF. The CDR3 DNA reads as TGTGCCAGTAGTCCCAAACGACAGAATTCACCCCTCCACTTT.

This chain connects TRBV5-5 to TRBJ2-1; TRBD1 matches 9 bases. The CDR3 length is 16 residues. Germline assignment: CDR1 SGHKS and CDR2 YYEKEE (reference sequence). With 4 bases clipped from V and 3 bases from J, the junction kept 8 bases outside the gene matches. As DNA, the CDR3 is TGTGCCAGCAGCCTTACAGGGGGCGCTTACTACAATGAGCAGTTCTTC. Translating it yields CASSLTGGAYYNEQFF.

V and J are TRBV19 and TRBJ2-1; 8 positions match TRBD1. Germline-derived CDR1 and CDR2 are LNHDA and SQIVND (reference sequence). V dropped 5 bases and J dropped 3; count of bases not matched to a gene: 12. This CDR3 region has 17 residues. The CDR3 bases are TGTGCCAGTAGTCGCACCGCGACAGGGGTGAGCTACAATGAGCAGTTCTTC. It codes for CASSRTATGVSYNEQFF.

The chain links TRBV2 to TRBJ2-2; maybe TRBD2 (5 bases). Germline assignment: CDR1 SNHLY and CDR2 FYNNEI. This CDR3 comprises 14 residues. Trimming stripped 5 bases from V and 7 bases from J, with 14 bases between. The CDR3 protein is CASSPVNRDGELFF. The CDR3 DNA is TGTGCCAGCAGTCCCGTGAACCGGGACGGGGAGCTGTTTTTT.

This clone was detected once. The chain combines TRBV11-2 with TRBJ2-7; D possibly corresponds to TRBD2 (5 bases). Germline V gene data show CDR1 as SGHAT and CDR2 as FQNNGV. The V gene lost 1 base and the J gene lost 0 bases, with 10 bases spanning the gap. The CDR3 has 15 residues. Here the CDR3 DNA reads TGTGCCAGCAGCTTAGTAACCGGGGACTCCTACGAGCAGTACTTC. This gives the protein CASSLVTGDSYEQYF.

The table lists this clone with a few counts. This CDR3 is CASSLVQGSAEAFF. The CDR3 nucleotides read TGTGCCAGCAGCTTAGTTCAGGGGTCTGCTGAAGCTTTCTTT. The V call is TRBV7-8, the J call TRBJ1-1; maybe TRBD1 (6 bases). This CDR3 contains 14 residues. Trimming left V 1 base short and J 6 bases short, with 12 bases between. The germline V gene encodes CDR1 SGHVS and CDR2 FQNEAQ. Drawing the rest from reference TRBV7-8 and TRBJ1-1, the complete variable domain is GAGVSQSPRYKVAKRGQDVALRCDPISGHVSLFWYQQALGQGPEFLTYFQNEAQLDKSGLPSDRFFAERPEGSVSTLKIQRTQQEDSAVYLCASSLVQGSAEAFFGQGTRLTVV.

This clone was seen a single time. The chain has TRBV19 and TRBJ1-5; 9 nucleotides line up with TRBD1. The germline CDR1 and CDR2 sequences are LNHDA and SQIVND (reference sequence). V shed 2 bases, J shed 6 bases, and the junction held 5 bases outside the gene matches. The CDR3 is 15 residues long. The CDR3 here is CASSILMTGGQPQHF. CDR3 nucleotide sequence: TGTGCCAGTAGTATACTTATGACAGGGGGTCAGCCCCAGCATTTT.

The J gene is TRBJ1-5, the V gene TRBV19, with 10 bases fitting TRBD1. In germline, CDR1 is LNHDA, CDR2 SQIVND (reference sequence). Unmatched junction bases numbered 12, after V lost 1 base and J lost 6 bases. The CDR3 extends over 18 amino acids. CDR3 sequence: CASSIGPRQGAFSQPQHF. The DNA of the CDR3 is TGTGCCAGTAGTATAGGCCCCCGACAGGGGGCTTTCAGTCAGCCCCAGCATTTT.

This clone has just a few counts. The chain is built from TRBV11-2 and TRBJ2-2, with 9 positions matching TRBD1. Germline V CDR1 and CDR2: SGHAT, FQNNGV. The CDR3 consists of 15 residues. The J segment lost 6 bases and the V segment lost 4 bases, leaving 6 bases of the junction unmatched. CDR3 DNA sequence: TGTGCCAGCAGCTCGCCGGGACAGGGTGCCGGGGAGCTGTTTTTT. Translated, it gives CASSSPGQGAGELFF.

The CDR3 nucleotides are TGCAGCGTCGGGGGGTCGGGACAGGGCCCAAGCTACACCTTC. As protein: CSVGGSGQGPSYTF. V usage is TRBV29-1 and J usage is TRBJ1-2; 9 positions agree with TRBD1. With 6 bases clipped from V and 9 bases from J, the junction kept 14 bases outside the gene matches. The CDR3 has 14 residues. The germline CDR1 and CDR2 sequences are SQVTM and ANQGSEA.

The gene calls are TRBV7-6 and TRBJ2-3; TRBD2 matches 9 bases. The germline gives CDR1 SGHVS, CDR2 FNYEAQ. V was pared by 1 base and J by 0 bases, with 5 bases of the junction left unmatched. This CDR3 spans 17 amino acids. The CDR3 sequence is CASSLVPSGASTDTQYF. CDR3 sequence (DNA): TGTGCCAGCAGCTTAGTCCCTAGCGGGGCTAGCACAGATACGCAGTATTTT.

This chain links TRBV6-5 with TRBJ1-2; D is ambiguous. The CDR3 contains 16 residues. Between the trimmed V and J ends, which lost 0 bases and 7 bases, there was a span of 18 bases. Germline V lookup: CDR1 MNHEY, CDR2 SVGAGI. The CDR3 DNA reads TGTGCCAGCAGTTACTCCCCTCACTCCCGGCGGAGTGGCTACACCTTC. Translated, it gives CASSYSPHSRRSGYTF.

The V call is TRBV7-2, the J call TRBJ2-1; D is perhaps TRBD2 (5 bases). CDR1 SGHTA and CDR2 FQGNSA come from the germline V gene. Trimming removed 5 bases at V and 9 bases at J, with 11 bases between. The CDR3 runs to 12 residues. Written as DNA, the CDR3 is TGTGCCAGCAGCACTAGATTTTCTGAGCAGTTCTTC. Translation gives CASSTRFSEQFF.

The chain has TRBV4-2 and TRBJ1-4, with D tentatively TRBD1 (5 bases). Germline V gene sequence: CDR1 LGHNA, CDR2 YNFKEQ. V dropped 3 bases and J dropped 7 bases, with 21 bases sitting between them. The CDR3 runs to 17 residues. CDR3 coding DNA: TGTGCCAGCAGCCATTCCACCCTCGGGGGGGTCGGTGAAAAACTGTTTTTT. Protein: CASSHSTLGGVGEKLFF.

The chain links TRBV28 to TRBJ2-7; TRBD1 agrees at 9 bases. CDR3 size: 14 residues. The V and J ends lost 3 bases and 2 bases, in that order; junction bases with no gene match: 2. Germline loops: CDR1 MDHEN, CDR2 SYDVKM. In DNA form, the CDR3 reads TGTGCCAGCAGTTTTAACAGGGGGCCCTACGAGCAGTACTTC. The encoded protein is CASSFNRGPYEQYF.